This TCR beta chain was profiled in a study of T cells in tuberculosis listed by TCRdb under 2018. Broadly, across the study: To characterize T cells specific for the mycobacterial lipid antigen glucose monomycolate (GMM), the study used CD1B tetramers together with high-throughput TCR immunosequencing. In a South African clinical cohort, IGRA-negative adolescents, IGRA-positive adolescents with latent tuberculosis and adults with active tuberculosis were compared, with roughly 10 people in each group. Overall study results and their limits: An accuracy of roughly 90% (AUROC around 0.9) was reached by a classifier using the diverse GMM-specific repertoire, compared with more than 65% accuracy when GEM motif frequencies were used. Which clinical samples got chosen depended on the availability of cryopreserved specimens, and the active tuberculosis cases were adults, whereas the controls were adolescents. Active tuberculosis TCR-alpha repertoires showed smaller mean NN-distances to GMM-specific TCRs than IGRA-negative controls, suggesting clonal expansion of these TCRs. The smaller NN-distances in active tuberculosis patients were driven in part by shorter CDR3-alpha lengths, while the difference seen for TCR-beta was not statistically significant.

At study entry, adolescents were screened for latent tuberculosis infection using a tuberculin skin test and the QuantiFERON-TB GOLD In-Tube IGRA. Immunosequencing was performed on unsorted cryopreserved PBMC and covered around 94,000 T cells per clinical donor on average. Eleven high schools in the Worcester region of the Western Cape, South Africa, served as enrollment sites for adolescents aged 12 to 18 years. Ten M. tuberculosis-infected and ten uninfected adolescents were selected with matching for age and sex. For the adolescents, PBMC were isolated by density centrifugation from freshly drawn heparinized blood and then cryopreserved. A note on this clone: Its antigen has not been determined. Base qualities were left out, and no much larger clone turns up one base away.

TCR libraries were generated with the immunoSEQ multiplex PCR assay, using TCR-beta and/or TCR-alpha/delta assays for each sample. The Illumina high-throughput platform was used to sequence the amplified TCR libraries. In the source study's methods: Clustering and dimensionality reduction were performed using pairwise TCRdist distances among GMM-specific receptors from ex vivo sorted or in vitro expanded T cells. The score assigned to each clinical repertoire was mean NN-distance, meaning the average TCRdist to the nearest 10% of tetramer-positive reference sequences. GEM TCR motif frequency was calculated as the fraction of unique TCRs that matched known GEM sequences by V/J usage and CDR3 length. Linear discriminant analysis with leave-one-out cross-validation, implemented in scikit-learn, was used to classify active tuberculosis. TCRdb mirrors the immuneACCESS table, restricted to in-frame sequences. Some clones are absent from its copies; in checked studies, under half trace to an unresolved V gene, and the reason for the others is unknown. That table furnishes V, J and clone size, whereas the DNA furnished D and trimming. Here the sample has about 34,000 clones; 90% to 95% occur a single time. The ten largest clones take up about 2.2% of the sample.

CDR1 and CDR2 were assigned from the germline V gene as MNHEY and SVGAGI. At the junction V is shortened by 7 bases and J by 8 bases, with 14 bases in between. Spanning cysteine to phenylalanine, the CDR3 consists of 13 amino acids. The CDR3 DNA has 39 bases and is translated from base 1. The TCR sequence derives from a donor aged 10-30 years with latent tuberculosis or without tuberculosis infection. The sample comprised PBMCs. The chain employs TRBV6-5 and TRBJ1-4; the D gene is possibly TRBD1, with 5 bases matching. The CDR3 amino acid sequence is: CASNHKRGEKLFF. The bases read TGTGCCAGCAACCACAAGCGGGGCGAAAAACTGTTTTTT.